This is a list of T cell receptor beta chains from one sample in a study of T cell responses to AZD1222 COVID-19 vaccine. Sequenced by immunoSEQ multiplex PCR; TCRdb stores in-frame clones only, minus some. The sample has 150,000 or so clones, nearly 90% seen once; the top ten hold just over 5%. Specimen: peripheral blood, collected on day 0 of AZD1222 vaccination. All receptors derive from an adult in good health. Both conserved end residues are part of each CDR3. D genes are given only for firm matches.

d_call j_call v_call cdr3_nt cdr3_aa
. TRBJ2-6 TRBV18 TGTGCCAGCTCACCAAGGACCTCTGGGGCCAACGTCCTGACTTTC CASSPRTSGANVLTF
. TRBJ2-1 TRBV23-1 TGCGCCAGCAAAGGGATAAATGAGCAGTTCTTC CASKGINEQFF
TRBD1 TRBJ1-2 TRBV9 TGTGCCAGCAGCAGGGGGCGACTGTATGGCTACACCTTC CASSRGRLYGYTF
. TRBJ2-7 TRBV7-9 TGTGCCAGCAGCTTGGCCCATCGCTACGAGCAGTACTTC CASSLAHRYEQYF
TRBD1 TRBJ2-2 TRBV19 TGTGCCAGTAAGGGGGCACGGCGCACCGGGGAGCTGTTTTTT CASKGARRTGELFF
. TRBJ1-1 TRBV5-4 TGTGCCAGCAGCTTGGATTTTGAAAGGGTTACGAACACTGAAGCTTTCTTT CASSLDFERVTNTEAFF
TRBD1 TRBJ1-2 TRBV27 TGTGCCAGCAGTTTAGCCAGGGGGCTCGGCTACACCTTC CASSLARGLGYTF
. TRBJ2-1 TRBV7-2 TGTGCCAGCAGCTTAGTGGCAGACTCCTACAATGAGCAGTTCTTC CASSLVADSYNEQFF
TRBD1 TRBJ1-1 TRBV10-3 TGTGCCATCAGCCGCTCGGGACAGGGTTACACTGAAGCTTTCTTT CAISRSGQGYTEAFF
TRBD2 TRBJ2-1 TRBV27 TGTGCCAGCAGATCTAGCGGGAGATTAAATGAGCAGTTCTTC CASRSSGRLNEQFF
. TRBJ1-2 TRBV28 TGTGCCAGCAGTGCCACAGGGTTTGGGTACACCTTC CASSATGFGYTF
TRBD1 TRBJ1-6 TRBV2 TGTGCCAGCAGTGAAGGCGGGACAGGGGTCTCACCCCTCCACTTT CASSEGGTGVSPLHF
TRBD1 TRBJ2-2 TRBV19 TGTGCCAGTAAGATAGGGGACAGGACTCTCTTGACCGGGGAGCTGTTTTTT CASKIGDRTLLTGELFF
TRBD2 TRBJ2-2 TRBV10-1 TGCGCCAGGCCTTGGACTAGCGGGAGGAACCTTTACACCGGGGAGCTGTTTTTT CARPWTSGRNLYTGELFF